Detailed here is one TCR beta chain. No antigen is known for it. The data belong to a study of monozygotic twins with inflammatory bowel disease. Study results and caveats: Healthy co-twins showed greater TCRbeta diversity (inverse Simpson) than IBD patients.

This CDR3 has 15 amino acids. Per the germline V gene, CDR1 is MNHEY and CDR2 is SVGAGI. The template switching step added UMIs that contained a 6-nucleotide sample barcode. No DNA is given; TCRdb re-called the 5' RACE reads and lists each CDR3 protein once. This sample's table has approximately 150,000 distinct CDR3 sequences. The clonotype originates from a human donor with ulcerative colitis or Crohn's disease, or a healthy co-twin of an affected twin (not recorded which). V usage is TRBV6-5 and J usage is TRBJ1-2; checking the TCRdb D call of TRBD1 is not possible without DNA. Sequenced sample: blood. The CDR3 here is CASSYQGSANYGYTF.